This is a list of T cell receptor beta chains from one sample in a study of T cells in Graves' hyperthyroidism and ophthalmopathy. TCRdb called the multiplex PCR reads again in MiXCR, with one record for every CDR3 protein. The sample records some 620,000 distinct CDR3 sequences, around 16% being singletons. The sequenced material came from blood. These receptors were collected from a young woman with Graves' hyperthyroidism. Each CDR3 is given with its conserved first and last residue. A D gene is named only where the DNA matches it firmly.

V	D	J	CDR3
TRBV9	-	TRBJ2-7	CASSVGGLDYEQYF
TRBV4-2	-	TRBJ2-3	CASSQAGGTDTQYF
TRBV7-3	-	TRBJ1-4	CASSLKEGQTGEKLFF
TRBV6-2/TRBV6-3	-	TRBJ2-5	CASSSPTGSAVETQYF
TRBV20-1	-	TRBJ1-1	CSARDTLNTEAFF
TRBV4-3	TRBD1	TRBJ2-3	CASSQVVRQGVTDTQYF
TRBV11-2	-	TRBJ1-6	CASSSSGLLNSPLHF
TRBV18	TRBD1	TRBJ1-1	CASSRLGTGNTEAFF
TRBV14	-	TRBJ2-3	CASSQRGPDTQYF
TRBV28	-	TRBJ1-3	CASRTSGISLRNTIYF
TRBV7-3	TRBD2	TRBJ2-3	CASSSFAGESADTQYF
TRBV9	TRBD1	TRBJ2-1	CASSGDRGTYNEQFF
TRBV2	TRBD2	TRBJ2-3	CASRPRSGRGADTQYF
TRBV7-2	TRBD1	TRBJ1-3	CASSRDRSSGNTIYF
TRBV6-1	TRBD1	TRBJ2-7	CASSEPRGDRGYEQYF
TRBV7-9	-	TRBJ2-1	CASSGADEQFF
TRBV19	TRBD1	TRBJ1-1	CASSIVRGGRVSIMGTEAFF
TRBV5-6	-	TRBJ1-5	CASSLSRGGPQPQHF
TRBV30	-	TRBJ2-5	CAWTTGTWETQYF
TRBV5-1	TRBD2	TRBJ2-7	CASSLEGLAGGVDEQYF
TRBV9	-	TRBJ2-2	CASSALTSAGELFF
TRBV28	-	TRBJ2-7	CASSPLGTLSSYEQYF
TRBV6-1	-	TRBJ1-4	CASREGGNEKLFF
TRBV5-1	TRBD2	TRBJ2-1	CASMRTGGDAEQFF
TRBV20-1	TRBD2	TRBJ2-1	CSARLPSGSKPQSSYNEQFF
TRBV7-9	TRBD2	TRBJ2-5	CASRETSSHQETQYF
TRBV19	-	TRBJ2-7	CASSTGGAGNEQYF
TRBV7-2	-	TRBJ2-1	CASSPVGAGVYNEQFF
TRBV25-1	-	TRBJ2-1	CASSDPHLEGGVSEQFF
TRBV18	-	TRBJ2-1	CASSQILTGDNEQFF
TRBV28	-	TRBJ1-2	CASSRRGGSYGYTF